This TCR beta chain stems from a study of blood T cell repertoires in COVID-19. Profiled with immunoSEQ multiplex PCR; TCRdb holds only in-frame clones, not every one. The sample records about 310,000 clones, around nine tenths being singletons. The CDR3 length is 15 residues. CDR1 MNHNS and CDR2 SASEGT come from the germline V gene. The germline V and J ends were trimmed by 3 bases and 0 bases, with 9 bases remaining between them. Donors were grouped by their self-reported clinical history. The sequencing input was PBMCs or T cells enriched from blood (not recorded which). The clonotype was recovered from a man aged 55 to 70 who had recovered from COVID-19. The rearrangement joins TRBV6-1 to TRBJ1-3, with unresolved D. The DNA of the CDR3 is TGTGCCAGCAGTGAGGTACGGTTCTCTGGAAACACCATATATTTT. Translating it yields CASSEVRFSGNTIYF.